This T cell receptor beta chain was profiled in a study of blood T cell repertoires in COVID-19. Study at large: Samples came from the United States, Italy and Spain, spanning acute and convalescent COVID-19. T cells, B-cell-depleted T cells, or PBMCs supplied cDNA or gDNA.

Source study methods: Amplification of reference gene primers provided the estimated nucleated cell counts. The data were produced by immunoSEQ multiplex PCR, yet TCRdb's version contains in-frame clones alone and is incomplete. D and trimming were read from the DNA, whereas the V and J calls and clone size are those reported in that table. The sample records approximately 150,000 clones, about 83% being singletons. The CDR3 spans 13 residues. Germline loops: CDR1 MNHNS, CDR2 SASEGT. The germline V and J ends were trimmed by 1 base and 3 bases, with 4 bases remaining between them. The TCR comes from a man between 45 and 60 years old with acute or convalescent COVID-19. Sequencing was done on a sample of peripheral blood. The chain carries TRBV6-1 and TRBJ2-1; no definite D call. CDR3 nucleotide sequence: TGTGCCAGCAGTGAAGGGCACTACAATGAGCAGTTCTTC. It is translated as CASSEGHYNEQFF.